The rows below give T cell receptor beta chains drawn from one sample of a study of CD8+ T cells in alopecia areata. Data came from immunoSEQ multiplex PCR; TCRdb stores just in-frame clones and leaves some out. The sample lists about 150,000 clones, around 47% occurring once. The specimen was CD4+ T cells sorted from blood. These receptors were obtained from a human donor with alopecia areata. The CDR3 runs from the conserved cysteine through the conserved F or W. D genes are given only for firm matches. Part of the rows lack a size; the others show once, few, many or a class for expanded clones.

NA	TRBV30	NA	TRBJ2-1	TGTGCCCGCACGGCTAGGGAGAATGAGCAGTTCTTC	CARTARENEQFF
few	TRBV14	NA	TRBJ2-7	TGTGCCAGCAGCCAAGACACCTACGAGCAGTACTTC	CASSQDTYEQYF
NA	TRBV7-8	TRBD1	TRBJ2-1	TGTGCCAGCAGCCCAGGATGGACAGGCAACAATGAGCAGTTCTTC	CASSPGWTGNNEQFF
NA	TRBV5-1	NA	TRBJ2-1	TGCGCCAGCAGCTTGGAGTCAGATAGCCGACAACAGTTCTTC	CASSLESDSRQQFF
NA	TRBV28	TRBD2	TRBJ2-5	TGTGCCAGCAGTCCCCTACTAGCGGGGATTCTTCGAGAGACCCAGTACTTC	CASSPLLAGILRETQYF
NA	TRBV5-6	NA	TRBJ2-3	TGTGCCAGCAGCAACCCCGTGGGGCCAGATACGCAGTATTTT	CASSNPVGPDTQYF
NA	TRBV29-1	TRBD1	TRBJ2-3	TGCAGCGTTCTGGGGACAGGGGAAGGGGATACGCAGTATTTT	CSVLGTGEGDTQYF
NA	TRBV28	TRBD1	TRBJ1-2	TGTGCCAGCAAACAGGGGGATTATGGCTACACCTTC	CASKQGDYGYTF
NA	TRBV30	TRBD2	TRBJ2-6	TGTGCCTGGACCCGACCACGGGGGGCTGGGGCCAACGTCCTGACTTTC	CAWTRPRGAGANVLTF
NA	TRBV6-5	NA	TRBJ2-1	TGTGCCAGCAGTCTAAGCCGGGAGTTGTACAATGAGCAGTTCTTC	CASSLSRELYNEQFF
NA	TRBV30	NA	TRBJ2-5	TGTGCCTGGAGTGTACGAGAGACCCAGTACTTC	CAWSVRETQYF
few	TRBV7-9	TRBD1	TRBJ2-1	TGTGCCAGCAGCCAGACAGGGGTAAACTACAATGAGCAGTTCTTC	CASSQTGVNYNEQFF
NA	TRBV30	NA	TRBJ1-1	TGTGCCTGGACCTACACTGAAGCTTTCTTT	CAWTYTEAFF
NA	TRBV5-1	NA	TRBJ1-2	TGCGCCAGCAGCTTGGTTGGGACGCCAGAGGGACGCTACACCTTC	CASSLVGTPEGRYTF
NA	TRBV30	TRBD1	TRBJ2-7	TGTGCCTGGAGTCCAGGGGGTCCCGAGCAGTACTTC	CAWSPGGPEQYF
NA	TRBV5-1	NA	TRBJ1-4	TGCGCCAGCAGGACTGTGCAGGGAAATGAAAAACTGTTTTTT	CASRTVQGNEKLFF
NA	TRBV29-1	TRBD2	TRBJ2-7	TGCAGCGTTTCTAGCGGTCGGTACGAGCAGTACTTC	CSVSSGRYEQYF
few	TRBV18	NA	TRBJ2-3	TGTGCCAGCTCACCACGGGAGGGCACAGATACGCAGTATTTT	CASSPREGTDTQYF
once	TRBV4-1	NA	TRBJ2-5	TGCGCCAGCAGCCAAGATATTGGGCGTGCTCGGTGGCACAAAGAGACCCAGTACTTC	CASSQDIGRARWHKETQYF
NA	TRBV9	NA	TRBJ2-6	TGTGCCAGCAGCGTCTGGGATTCTGGGGCCAACGTCCTGACTTTC	CASSVWDSGANVLTF
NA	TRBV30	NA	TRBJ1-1	TGTGCCTGGAGTGTACTGATTGAAGCTTTCTTT	CAWSVLIEAFF
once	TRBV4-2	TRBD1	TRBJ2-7	TGTGCCAGCAGCCAAATTGACAGGGACGACGAGCAGTACTTC	CASSQIDRDDEQYF
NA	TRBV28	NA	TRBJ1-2	TGTGCCAGCAGCCGGGACCAGGCCTTTGTGGCCTTC	CASSRDQAFVAF
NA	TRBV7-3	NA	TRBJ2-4	TGTGCCAGCAGCCCCAGGCTAATAGCCAAAAACATTCAGTACTTC	CASSPRLIAKNIQYF
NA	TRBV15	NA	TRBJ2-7	TGTGCCACCAGCAGGATCGGGGGATTCTCCTACGAGCAGTACTTC	CATSRIGGFSYEQYF
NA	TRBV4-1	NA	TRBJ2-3	TGCGCCAGCTCCTTCATAGGGGGGCGCACAGATACGCAGTATTTT	CASSFIGGRTDTQYF
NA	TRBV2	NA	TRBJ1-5	TGTGCCAGCAGTGAACGGTCGGACAGAGATACGCCCCAGCATTTT	CASSERSDRDTPQHF
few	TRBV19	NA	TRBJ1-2	TGTGCCAGTATCTCTAGGGTGGGGACGACGGGCGGCTATGGCTACACCTTC	CASISRVGTTGGYGYTF
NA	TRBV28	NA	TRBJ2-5	TGTGCCAGCAGTCTACGCCCCGCCAACCTCCAAGAGACCCAGTACTTC	CASSLRPANLQETQYF
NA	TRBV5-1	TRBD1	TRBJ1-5	TGCGCCAGCAGCTCAGGGAACGGACAGGGCAATCAGCCCCAGCATTTT	CASSSGNGQGNQPQHF
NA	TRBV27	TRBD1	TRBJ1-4	TGTGCCAGCAGTTCCAAACAGGGGGCTTGGTCTTTT	CASSSKQGAWSF
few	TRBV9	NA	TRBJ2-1	TGTGCCAGCAGCGCAACCCCCCTCGGAACCAATGAGCAGTTCTTC	CASSATPLGTNEQFF
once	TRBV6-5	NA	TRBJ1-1	TGTGCCAGCAGTGGACCGACGAACACTGAAGCTTTCTTT	CASSGPTNTEAFF
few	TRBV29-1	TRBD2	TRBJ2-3	TGCAGCGTCGCCGGGACTAGCGGTACAGATACGCAGTATTTT	CSVAGTSGTDTQYF
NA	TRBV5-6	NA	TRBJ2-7	TGTGCCAGCAGCTTCGGGAAAATCACACCCTACGAGCAGTACTTC	CASSFGKITPYEQYF
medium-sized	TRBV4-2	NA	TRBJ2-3	TGTGCCAGCAGCCAAGATCTTAGCGGTGGCACAGATACGCAGTATTTT	CASSQDLSGGTDTQYF
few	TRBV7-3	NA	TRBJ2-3	TGTGCCAGCAGCCCTACACGGGGGAGCACAGATACGCAGTATTTT	CASSPTRGSTDTQYF
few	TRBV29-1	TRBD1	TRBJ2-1	TGCAGCGTCCGCAACCCGGGACAGGGGTACAATGAGCAGTTCTTC	CSVRNPGQGYNEQFF
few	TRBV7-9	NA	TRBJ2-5	TGTGCCAGCAGCGACAAGTGGGGCGGACAAGAGACCCAGTACTTC	CASSDKWGGQETQYF
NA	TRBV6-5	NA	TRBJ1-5	TGTGCCAGCAGACCCACCCGGATGGCTCAGCCCCAGCATTTT	CASRPTRMAQPQHF
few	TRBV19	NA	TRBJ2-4	TGTGCCAGTAGTAATCCTGGAGGGCCCACCAAAAACATTCAGTACTTC	CASSNPGGPTKNIQYF
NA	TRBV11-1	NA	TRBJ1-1	TGTGCCAGCAGCTTTCGTATGGTGAACACTGAAGCTTTCTTT	CASSFRMVNTEAFF
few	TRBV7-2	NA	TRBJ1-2	TGTGCCAGCAGCTTACCCCCGGACAACTCCCTGGGCTACACCTTC	CASSLPPDNSLGYTF
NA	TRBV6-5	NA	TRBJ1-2	TGTGCCAGCAGACCGAGGACGGGGGGTGGCTACACCTTC	CASRPRTGGGYTF
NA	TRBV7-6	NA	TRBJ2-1	TGTGCCAGCAGCTTTGGCGGGACCTCCTACAATGAGCAGTTCTTC	CASSFGGTSYNEQFF
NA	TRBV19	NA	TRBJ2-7	TGTGCCAGTAGTAGACAGCCAACCTACGAGCAGTACTTC	CASSRQPTYEQYF
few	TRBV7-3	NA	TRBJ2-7	TGTGCCAGCAGCCCGCGGCCTGCTACGGAGCAGTACTTC	CASSPRPATEQYF
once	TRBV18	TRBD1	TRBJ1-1	TGTGCCAGCTCACCACTGGACAGGGTATCCACTGAAGCTTTCTTT	CASSPLDRVSTEAFF
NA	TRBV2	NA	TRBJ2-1	TGTGCCAGAAGAAATTACAATGAGCAGTTCTTC	CARRNYNEQFF
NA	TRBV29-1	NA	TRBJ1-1	TGCAGCGCAGAAGGGACGGAGAACACTGAAGCTTTCTTT	CSAEGTENTEAFF
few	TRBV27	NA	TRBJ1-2	TGTGCCAGCAGTTTATCCCCGGCGGGCGTCGGCTACACCTTC	CASSLSPAGVGYTF
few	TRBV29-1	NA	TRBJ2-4	TGCAGCGTGGCCCGGGACGGCCCCATTCAGTACTTC	CSVARDGPIQYF